One and the same sample provided the 27 T cell receptor beta chains below, sequenced in a study of cytomegalovirus exposure and HLA in healthy donors. TCRdb keeps only in-frame clones here, not all; method: immunoSEQ multiplex PCR. The data show around 300,000 clones, 88% seen once. The sequenced material came from PBMCs. The receptor source for this set is a man aged 25-40 years in good health and CMV-seronegative.

J is TRBJ2-1 and V is TRBV7-8, with D hard to call. Germline V CDR1 and CDR2: SGHVS, FQNEAQ. V shed 8 bases and J shed 4 bases, with 9 bases lying between them. This CDR3 is 12 amino acids long. CDR3 in amino acids: CASYTEYNEQFF. CDR3 sequence (DNA): TGTGCCAGCTACACAGAATACAATGAGCAGTTCTTC.

This clone was observed a handful of times. V is TRBV2 and J is TRBJ1-5, with a possible D match to TRBD1 (6 bases). The CDR3 runs 15 residues. Between the trimmed V and J ends, which lost 4 bases and 6 bases, there was a span of 16 bases. Germline CDR1 and CDR2: SNHLY and FYNNEI. The CDR3 DNA sequence: TGTGCCAGCAGTGTCCAGGGGCCAATTCGTCAGCCCCAGCATTTT. Protein sequence: CASSVQGPIRQPQHF. The full variable domain, in which reference TRBV2 and TRBJ1-5 provide the parts outside the CDR3, is EPEVTQTPSHQVTQMGQEVILRCVPISNHLYFYWYRQILGQKVEFLVSFYNNEISEKSEIFDDQFSVERPDGSNFTLKIRSTKLEDSAMYFCASSVQGPIRQPQHFGDGTRLSIL.

The J gene is TRBJ2-6, the V gene TRBV19; TRBD2 matches 7 bases. Germline V CDR1 and CDR2: LNHDA, SQIVND (reference sequence). With 5 bases clipped from V and 0 bases from J, the junction kept 13 bases outside the gene matches. The CDR3 extends over 19 amino acids. The CDR3 loop is CASSRLSGGADSGANVLTF. The CDR3 DNA reads as TGTGCCAGTAGTCGCCTGTCGGGGGGAGCCGACTCTGGGGCCAACGTCCTGACTTTC. Drawing the rest from reference TRBV19 and TRBJ2-6, the complete variable domain is DGGITQSPKYLFRKEGQNVTLSCEQNLNHDAMYWYRQDPGQGLRLIYYSQIVNDFQKGDIAEGYSVSREKKESFPLTVTSAQKNPTAFYLCASSRLSGGADSGANVLTFGAGSRLTVL.

J is TRBJ2-5 and V is TRBV7-2; TRBD1 matches at 9 bases. Per germline, CDR1 SGHTA and CDR2 FQGNSA. With V trimmed by 5 bases and J by 4 bases, 5 bases remained unmatched. The CDR3 runs to 14 residues. The CDR3 DNA reads TGTGCCAGCAGCCCCAACAGGGGGCGAGAGACCCAGTACTTC. Protein sequence: CASSPNRGRETQYF.

The chain combines TRBV15 with TRBJ1-2, with D perhaps matching TRBD1 (6 bases). Trimming removed 3 bases at V and 2 bases at J, with 13 bases between. Germline V lookup: CDR1 LNHNV, CDR2 YYDKDF (reference sequence). The CDR3 length is 15 residues. CDR3 amino acids: CATSSAWGGNYGYTF. The CDR3, as DNA: TGTGCCACCAGCAGTGCCTGGGGGGGCAACTATGGCTACACCTTC.

V gene TRBV27 combines with J gene TRBJ2-6, with a tentative D call TRBD2 (5 bases). Germline V CDR1 and CDR2: MNHEY, SMNVEV (reference sequence). Between the trimmed V and J ends, which lost 6 bases and 0 bases, there was a span of 9 bases. This CDR3 is built from 15 residues. CDR3 sequence reads: CASRPGTSGANVLTF. DNA of the CDR3: TGTGCCAGCAGGCCGGGAACCTCTGGGGCCAACGTCCTGACTTTC.

V usage is TRBV6-5 and J usage is TRBJ2-5; D may be TRBD2 (6 bases). This CDR3 spans 14 amino acids. The V gene lost 6 bases and the J gene lost 2 bases, with 13 bases spanning the gap. Germline CDR1 is MNHEY and CDR2 is SVGAGI. The CDR3 loop reads CASSRGDWQETQYF. The CDR3 nucleotides are TGTGCCAGCAGCCGCGGGGACTGGCAAGAGACCCAGTACTTC.

J is TRBJ2-7 and V is TRBV5-6; 9 bases are shared with TRBD1. After removal of 2 bases from V and 0 bases from J, the junction contained 3 bases not matched to a gene. The germline V gene has CDR1 SGHDT and CDR2 YYEEEE. The CDR3 has 15 residues. DNA of the CDR3: TGTGCCAGCAGCTTTGGGACAGGGAGCTCCTACGAGCAGTACTTC. This sequence encodes CASSFGTGSSYEQYF.

The chain joins TRBV6-5 to TRBJ2-7; 7 bases are a match to TRBD2. Trimming cost V 0 bases and J 6 bases; bases outside gene matches: 8. In germline, CDR1 is MNHEY, CDR2 SVGAGI. This CDR3 contains 15 residues. The CDR3 sequence: CASSYSTGGGVEQYF. The DNA of the CDR3 is TGTGCCAGCAGTTACTCGACGGGCGGGGGAGTCGAGCAGTACTTC.

The chain combines TRBV4-3 with TRBJ1-1; TRBD1 is a possible D gene (6 bases). The CDR3 is made up of 14 amino acids. Trimming took off 6 bases at V and 1 base at J, with 12 bases between the two ends. Germline lookup yields CDR1 LGHNA and CDR2 YSLEER. CDR3 loop: CASRLDRSNTEAFF. DNA for the CDR3: TGCGCCAGCAGACTAGACAGGTCGAACACTGAAGCTTTCTTT.

V and J are TRBV9 and TRBJ2-1, with 9 bases aligning to TRBD2. This CDR3 spans 16 amino acids. The V gene end was trimmed by 4 bases and the J gene end by 12 bases; junction bases not matched to a gene: 17. Germline CDR1 is SGDLS and CDR2 is YYNGEE. The CDR3 nucleotides are TGTGCCAGCAGCCCTCTGAGCGGGGGGACCCCCTCGGGGCAGTTCTTC. This sequence encodes CASSPLSGGTPSGQFF. The full variable domain, completed using reference TRBV9 and TRBJ2-1, is DSGVTQTPKHLITATGQRVTLRCSPRSGDLSVYWYQQSLDQGLQFLIQYYNGEERAKGNILERFSAQQFPDLHSELNLSSLELGDSALYFCASSPLSGGTPSGQFFGPGTRLTVL.

The V and J genes are TRBV18 and TRBJ1-3; no definite D call. CDR1 KGHSH and CDR2 LQKENI come from the germline V gene. V lost 3 bases, J lost 0 bases, and 9 bases lay in between. The CDR3 spans 15 residues. The CDR3 DNA reads as TGTGCCAGCTCACCCGGGGTTAGCTCTGGAAACACCATATATTTT. This codes for CASSPGVSSGNTIYF.

This chain connects TRBV5-1 to TRBJ2-1; D may be TRBD1 (7 bases). Trimming left V 5 bases short and J 4 bases short, with 13 bases between. There are 14 residues in the CDR3. Germline CDR1 SGHRS, CDR2 YFSETQ. CDR3 loop: CASSAGQQYNEQFF. CDR3 sequence (DNA): TGCGCCAGCAGTGCGGGACAGCAATACAATGAGCAGTTCTTC.

The chain joins TRBV7-8 to TRBJ1-5; D unresolved. There are 15 residues in the CDR3. Trimming took off 0 bases at V and 0 bases at J, with 6 bases between the two ends. Germline-derived CDR1 and CDR2 are SGHVS and FQNEAQ. As DNA, the CDR3 is TGTGCCAGCAGCTTAGCCAGGAATAGCAATCAGCCCCAGCATTTT. This gives the protein CASSLARNSNQPQHF.

This chain's CDR3 is CSVIRAGGLTEAFF. For the CDR3, the DNA is TGCAGCGTTATCCGGGCAGGGGGTTTAACTGAAGCTTTCTTT. The genes are TRBV29-1 and TRBJ1-1; TRBD1 matches at 7 bases. V shed 5 bases and J 5 bases; nucleotides not matched to a gene: 11. The CDR3 loop spans 14 amino acids. Germline CDR1 and CDR2: SQVTM and ANQGSEA.

The chain has TRBV4-1 and TRBJ2-5, with D possibly TRBD1 on 5 matching bases. CDR3 length: 16 residues. V was shortened by 0 bases and J by 0 bases, with 11 bases between the two germline ends. Germline CDR1 is MGHRA and CDR2 is YSYEKL. CDR3 coding DNA: TGCGCCAGCAGCCAAGATAGTGGCAGGGACCAAGAGACCCAGTACTTC. Its translation: CASSQDSGRDQETQYF.

This chain uses TRBV10-3 with TRBJ2-7; a weak D match, TRBD1 (6 bases). V dropped 9 bases and J dropped 2 bases, with 14 bases sitting between them. Germline V gene sequence: CDR1 ENHRY, CDR2 SYGVKD. The CDR3 is 13 amino acids. The DNA of the CDR3 is TGTGCCATTGCCGGGACATTTGCCTACGAGCAGTACTTC. It is translated as CAIAGTFAYEQYF.

This clone is a singleton in its sample. The V call is TRBV7-6, the J call TRBJ2-3, with TRBD2 matching 10 bases. CDR1 is SGHVS, CDR2 FNYEAQ, per germline. The CDR3 covers 16 residues. With V trimmed by 5 bases and J by 2 bases, 7 bases remained unmatched. In DNA form, the CDR3 reads TGTGCCAGCAGCCTGACGACTAGCGGGCACACAGATACGCAGTATTTT. Residues: CASSLTTSGHTDTQYF.

The J gene is TRBJ1-1, the V gene TRBV7-9; TRBD1 aligns across 11 bases. The CDR3 contains 15 residues. Germline CDR1 SEHNR, CDR2 FQNEAQ (reference sequence). Trimming at V came to 7 bases and at J to 5 bases, leaving 9 bases not matched to a gene. CDR3 coding DNA: TGTGCCAGCACCGCCGGGACAGGGGGAAGGACTGAAGCTTTCTTT. It codes for CASTAGTGGRTEAFF.

This clone was seen only a few times. The chain links TRBV29-1 to TRBJ2-2; D perhaps matches TRBD2 (6 bases). Germline values: CDR1 SQVTM, CDR2 ANQGSEA. Trimming stripped 6 bases from V and 4 bases from J, with 15 bases between. This CDR3 spans 14 amino acids. CDR3 loop: CSVPGGYGTGELFF. The CDR3 coding sequence is TGCAGCGTCCCAGGAGGGTATGGCACCGGGGAGCTGTTTTTT.

V usage is TRBV2 and J usage is TRBJ1-1, with D perhaps TRBD1 (6 bases). The CDR3 consists of 16 residues. Trimming took off 6 bases at V and 4 bases at J, with 21 bases between the two ends. Germline V CDR1 and CDR2: SNHLY, FYNNEI. The CDR3 sequence is CASSGVGTGLSTEAFF. The CDR3 DNA reads as TGTGCCAGCAGCGGTGTGGGAACAGGGTTGAGCACTGAAGCTTTCTTT. Full variable domain (rest looked up from reference TRBV2 and TRBJ1-1): EPEVTQTPSHQVTQMGQEVILRCVPISNHLYFYWYRQILGQKVEFLVSFYNNEISEKSEIFDDQFSVERPDGSNFTLKIRSTKLEDSAMYFCASSGVGTGLSTEAFFGQGTRLTVV.

CDR3 nucleotides: TGTGCCACCAGCAGAGAGGGCGGCGGGGCGACGTATTTT. Amino acids: CATSREGGGATYF. The chain uses TRBV15 and TRBJ2-3; D perhaps matches TRBD2 (6 bases). The germline V gene has CDR1 LNHNV and CDR2 YYDKDF (reference sequence). The CDR3 runs 13 residues. V lost 0 bases and J 14 bases, leaving 15 bases between the germline ends.

V gene TRBV19 combines with J gene TRBJ2-7; the match to TRBD2 covers 7 bases. Germline trimming cut 0 bases from V and 3 bases from J; bases unmatched to any gene: 14. Germline CDR1 LNHDA, CDR2 SQIVND (reference sequence). The CDR3 totals 18 residues. CDR3 in amino acids: CASSIDLTSGLQIYEQYF. CDR3 in DNA: TGTGCCAGTAGTATAGACCTCACGTCGGGACTACAAATCTACGAGCAGTACTTC.

CDR3 amino acids: CASSEGVGGLSPLHF. The CDR3 DNA follows: TGTGCCAGCAGTGAAGGAGTAGGGGGCTTATCACCCCTCCACTTT. V gene TRBV6-1 combines with J gene TRBJ1-6, with 7 bases fitting TRBD1. Germline V gives CDR1 MNHNS, CDR2 SASEGT. Trimming at V came to 1 base and at J to 10 bases, leaving 7 bases not matched to a gene. The CDR3 runs to 15 residues.

A word on this clone: An end of the junction does not agree with germline; a read error may underlie this. The chain employs TRBV6-1 and TRBJ1-6; TRBD1 matches 7 bases. The germline gives CDR1 MNHNS, CDR2 SASEGT. This CDR3 comprises 14 residues. The CDR3 loop is CASREGQEYSPLHF. CDR3 DNA: TGTGCCAGCAGAGAAGGACAGGAGTATTCACCCCTCCACTTT.

The CDR3 DNA reads as TGCGCCAGCAGACTGGAGGGGAAAGCTTTCTTT. Translation: CASRLEGKAFF. V is TRBV5-1 and J is TRBJ1-1; perhaps TRBD1 as D (5 bases). Trimming removed 5 bases from V and 9 bases from J, with 11 bases in between. Germline V gives CDR1 SGHRS, CDR2 YFSETQ. CDR3 size: 11 residues.

The V gene is TRBV5-1, the J gene TRBJ1-1, with a weak D call TRBD1 (5 bases). Germline V gene data show CDR1 as SGHRS and CDR2 as YFSETQ. This CDR3 has 13 residues. V lost 3 bases and J lost 5, with 11 bases in between. For the CDR3, the DNA is TGCGCCAGCAGCTCCAGGGTTGGGACTGAAGCTTTCTTT. Its translation is CASSSRVGTEAFF.